The 6 T cell receptor beta chains listed next were all sequenced from one sample in a study of blood T cell repertoires in COVID-19. Produced via immunoSEQ multiplex PCR; TCRdb's table is partial and in-frame only. The table lists about 140,000 clones, 80% to 85% of them singletons. The sample was peripheral blood. The receptors shown here come from a human donor in a cohort sampled during active COVID-19.

The rearrangement links TRBV2 to TRBJ2-6; 10 bases agree with TRBD1. Germline CDR1 and CDR2: SNHLY and FYNNEI. This CDR3 region has 18 residues. The V and J ends lost 6 bases and 1 base, in that order; junction bases with no gene match: 9. The CDR3 bases are TGTGCCAGCAGGACCGGGACAGGGGAAGGGTCTGGGGCCAACGTCCTGACTTTC. The encoded protein is CASRTGTGEGSGANVLTF.

The rearrangement links TRBV19 to TRBJ2-2, with a possible D match to TRBD2 (5 bases). Germline V CDR1 and CDR2: LNHDA, SQIVND (reference sequence). The ends were cut back, 9 bases at V and 9 bases at J, with 17 bases in the middle. The CDR3 contains 13 residues. The CDR3 bases are TGTGCCAGGCGCCGGGTGGGGAGCCGGGAGCTGTTTTTT. It is translated as CARRRVGSRELFF.

This clone was observed a single time. The chain couples TRBV9 to TRBJ2-7, with TRBD2 identical over 11 bases. The junction had 4 bases not matched to a gene; V was cut back by 0 bases and J by 2 bases. CDR1 SGDLS and CDR2 YYNGEE come from the germline V gene. This CDR3 spans 16 amino acids. The CDR3 coding sequence is TGTGCCAGCAGCGTAGGCGGGACTAGCGGTACCTACGAGCAGTACTTC. Its translation is CASSVGGTSGTYEQYF.

V gene TRBV11-2 combines with J gene TRBJ1-2, with D unclear. With 2 bases removed from V and 8 bases from J, the gap between germline ends came to 12 bases. Germline CDR1 SGHAT, CDR2 FQNNGV. The CDR3 has 13 residues. The CDR3 DNA is TGTGCCAGCAGCTTACCACTTCTAGAGGGCTACACCTTC. Residues: CASSLPLLEGYTF. Drawing the rest from reference TRBV11-2 and TRBJ1-2, the complete variable domain is EAGVAQSPRYKIIEKRQSVAFWCNPISGHATLYWYQQILGQGPKLLIQFQNNGVVDDSQLPKDRFSAERLKGVDSTLKIQPAKLEDSAVYLCASSLPLLEGYTFGSGTRLTVV.

This clone was observed once. V gene TRBV5-1 combines with J gene TRBJ1-4; no clear D gene. The CDR3 covers 16 residues. Trimming pared 4 bases from V and 8 bases from J, leaving 21 bases between. Germline CDR1 and CDR2: SGHRS and YFSETQ. CDR3 protein: CASSLGSSGNFEKLFF. In DNA form, the CDR3 reads TGCGCCAGCAGCCTGGGAAGTTCGGGAAACTTCGAAAAACTGTTTTTT.

V is TRBV19 and J is TRBJ2-5; D might be TRBD2 (6 bases). V was trimmed by 3 bases and J by 5 bases, leaving 13 bases between them. CDR3 length: 14 amino acids. CDR1 and CDR2 from the germline V gene are LNHDA and SQIVND (reference sequence). The CDR3 spells CASSIGTGGETQYF. In DNA, the CDR3 is TGTGCCAGTAGTATCGGGACCGGAGGGGAGACCCAGTACTTC.